The 21 T cell receptor beta chains presented below share a single source sample, sequenced in a study of blood T cell repertoires in COVID-19. TCRdb's copy holds only in-frame clones and misses some; the assay was immunoSEQ multiplex PCR. There are some 230,000 clones in the sample; about four fifths occur only once, and roughly 2.4% lies in the top ten. Sequencing input: peripheral blood. Every receptor here comes from a woman in her fifties or sixties with acute or convalescent COVID-19.

The chain recombines TRBV5-1 with TRBJ2-3; D gene unclear. Germline values: CDR1 SGHRS, CDR2 YFSETQ. The V gene lost 0 bases and the J gene lost 5 bases, with 13 bases spanning the gap. The CDR3 is 15 amino acids. CDR3 protein: CASSLGALGRDTQYF. In DNA, the CDR3 is TGCGCCAGCAGCTTGGGGGCTCTGGGTAGAGATACGCAGTATTTT.

This clone was seen once. The CDR3 region has the DNA TGTGCCAGCAGTGGGACGGGCAGGGGAAGTTTGTACTATGGCTACACCTTC. As protein: CASSGTGRGSLYYGYTF. V and J are TRBV25-1 and TRBJ1-2; TRBD1 might be the D (6 bases). The germline CDR1 and CDR2 sequences are MGHDK and SYGVNS. V was pared by 4 bases and J by 3 bases, with 21 bases between. CDR3 size: 17 residues.

V and J are TRBV7-2 and TRBJ2-1, with 9 bases fitting TRBD2. Germline lookup yields CDR1 SGHTA and CDR2 FQGNSA. The length of the CDR3 is 16 residues. Trimming cost V 2 bases and J 10 bases; bases outside gene matches: 12. CDR3 nucleotide sequence: TGTGCCAGCAGCTTAAGTTTGCGCGGGGGGGCCGAGGAGCAGTTCTTC. Translated, it gives CASSLSLRGGAEEQFF.

In this sample, this clone turned up once. The chain employs TRBV10-3 and TRBJ1-3, with unresolved D. Trimming left V 4 bases short and J 0 bases short, with 7 bases between. CDR3 length: 14 residues. Looked up from germline, CDR1 is ENHRY and CDR2 is SYGVKD. CDR3 in amino acids: CAISGPSSGNTIYF. In nucleotides, the CDR3 is TGTGCCATCAGTGGCCCCAGCTCTGGAAACACCATATATTTT.

The V and J genes are TRBV7-2 and TRBJ2-7; the D is unclear. The germline gives CDR1 SGHTA, CDR2 FQGNSA. CDR3 length equals 12 residues. The V gene lost 5 bases and the J gene lost 1 base, with 6 bases spanning the gap. Written as DNA, the CDR3 is TGTGCCAGCAGCGCCGGGTCCTACGAGCAGTACTTC. Its translation is CASSAGSYEQYF.

This sequence joins TRBV15 and TRBJ1-5; no definite D call. Trimming removed 5 bases from V and 6 bases from J, with 14 bases in between. Germline V gene data show CDR1 as LNHNV and CDR2 as YYDKDF (reference sequence). The CDR3 covers 14 residues. In DNA, the CDR3 is TGTGCCACCAGCGCGGCCCCGAGCCCTCAGCCCCAGCATTTT. It encodes CATSAAPSPQPQHF.

This chain joins TRBV2 and TRBJ1-2, with 12 bases aligning to TRBD1. With 6 bases clipped from V and 3 bases from J, the junction kept 11 bases outside the gene matches. The germline CDR1 and CDR2 sequences are SNHLY and FYNNEI. CDR3 length: 17 amino acids. CDR3 in DNA: TGTGCCAGCAGATGGGGACAGGGGGCAGGTGGTGACTATGGCTACACCTTC. This translates into CASRWGQGAGGDYGYTF.

V and J are TRBV7-2 and TRBJ1-4; TRBD1 matches at 11 bases. CDR3 size: 15 residues. Germline lookup yields CDR1 SGHTA and CDR2 FQGNSA. With 4 bases clipped from V and 6 bases from J, the junction kept 4 bases outside the gene matches. In DNA form, the CDR3 reads TGTGCCAGCAGCTCGGACAGGGGGCGATATGAAAAACTGTTTTTT. Its translation is CASSSDRGRYEKLFF.

This rearrangement joins TRBV7-3 to TRBJ2-3, with a tentative D call TRBD2 (5 bases). Per germline, CDR1 SGHTA and CDR2 FQGTGA. V gave up 5 bases and J gave up 4 bases, with 13 bases separating them. The CDR3 is 14 amino acids. CDR3 DNA: TGTGCCAGCAGCCCAGGCGAGGGTTCAGATACGCAGTATTTT. Translation: CASSPGEGSDTQYF.

This clone was found a few times. This rearrangement joins TRBV27 to TRBJ2-3, with unresolved D. The CDR3 spans 13 residues. Germline V gene sequence: CDR1 MNHEY, CDR2 SMNVEV (reference sequence). Trimming removed 4 bases from V and 2 bases from J, with 7 bases in between. CDR3 bases: TGTGCCAGCAGTTACACCCTCACAGATACGCAGTATTTT. Its translation is CASSYTLTDTQYF.

The chain links TRBV29-1 to TRBJ2-5; possible D gene TRBD1, 5 bases. Trimming took off 5 bases at V and 1 base at J, with 11 bases between the two ends. CDR3 size: 13 residues. Germline CDR1 is SQVTM and CDR2 is ANQGSEA. This chain's CDR3 is CSVPRQTQETQYF. The CDR3 region has the DNA TGCAGCGTTCCTAGACAGACCCAAGAGACCCAGTACTTC.

This chain joins TRBV12-3 or TRBV12-4 and TRBJ1-5; D remains ambiguous. Trimming pared 2 bases from V and 4 bases from J, leaving 6 bases between. This CDR3 spans 13 amino acids. CDR3 loop: CASSLRSNQPQHF. CDR3 DNA: TGTGCCAGCAGTTTACGGTCAAATCAGCCCCAGCATTTT.

The chain is built from TRBV9 and TRBJ1-1; 9 positions agree with TRBD1. The CDR3 consists of 15 residues. In germline, CDR1 is SGDLS, CDR2 YYNGEE. Trimming cost V 3 bases and J 4 bases; bases outside gene matches: 7. The CDR3 loop is CASSAETGGGTEAFF. The CDR3 DNA reads as TGTGCCAGCAGCGCAGAAACAGGGGGCGGCACTGAAGCTTTCTTT. The whole variable domain, remainder taken from reference TRBV9 and TRBJ1-1, is DSGVTQTPKHLITATGQRVTLRCSPRSGDLSVYWYQQSLDQGLQFLIQYYNGEERAKGNILERFSAQQFPDLHSELNLSSLELGDSALYFCASSAETGGGTEAFFGQGTRLTVV.

This clone was seen just once. The chain links TRBV5-1 to TRBJ2-2; 10 bases agree with TRBD1. The J segment lost 9 bases and the V segment lost 2 bases, leaving 10 bases of the junction unmatched. Looked up from germline, CDR1 is SGHRS and CDR2 is YFSETQ. This CDR3 comprises 16 residues. This CDR3 is CASSLTGTGARRELFF. CDR3 coding DNA: TGCGCCAGCAGCTTAACCGGGACAGGGGCGCGCCGGGAGCTGTTTTTT. Together with reference TRBV5-1 and TRBJ2-2, the CDR3 gives the full variable domain: KAGVTQTPRYLIKTRGQQVTLSCSPISGHRSVSWYQQTPGQGLQFLFEYFSETQRNKGNFPGRFSGRQFSNSRSEMNVSTLELGDSALYLCASSLTGTGARRELFFGEGSRLTVL.

The gene calls are TRBV4-2 and TRBJ2-7; 10 bases agree with TRBD2. The CDR3 is 16 amino acids. The V and J ends lost 0 bases and 4 bases, in that order; junction bases with no gene match: 6. The germline gives CDR1 LGHNA, CDR2 YNFKEQ. CDR3 residues: CASSQELSGGAYEQYF. The CDR3, as DNA: TGTGCCAGCAGCCAAGAATTGAGCGGGGGGGCTTACGAGCAGTACTTC.

The chain uses TRBV3-1 (or the pseudogene TRBV3-2) and TRBJ1-1; D is undetermined. CDR3 length: 15 amino acids. Germline CDR1 reads LGHDT; CDR2 reads YNNKEL (reference sequence). V was clipped by 0 bases and J by 6 bases, with 14 bases between them. CDR3 sequence: CASSQDLHPEAEAFF. The CDR3 nucleotides are TGTGCCAGCAGCCAAGATTTGCATCCCGAGGCTGAAGCTTTCTTT.

The rearrangement uses TRBV7-9 and TRBJ2-5; D may be TRBD2 (5 bases). V was cut by 1 base and J by 7 bases, with 7 bases left in between. Germline assignment: CDR1 SEHNR and CDR2 FQNEAQ (reference sequence). CDR3 length: 12 amino acids. CDR3 amino acids: CASSLEGGTQYF. DNA for the CDR3: TGTGCCAGCAGCTTAGAAGGAGGGACCCAGTACTTC.

J is TRBJ2-1 and V is TRBV7-2; 7 bases are shared with TRBD1. This CDR3 spans 15 amino acids. Germline CDR1 and CDR2: SGHTA and FQGNSA. J was trimmed by 4 bases and V by 1 base; bases with no gene match: 4. The CDR3 DNA is TGTGCCAGCAGCTTAGAGGGGGCTAATTACAATGAGCAGTTCTTC. Amino acids: CASSLEGANYNEQFF.

This clone was picked up a small number of times. The V call is TRBV9, the J call TRBJ1-3; a possible D gene is TRBD1 (5 bases). The CDR3 loop spans 15 amino acids. Trimming removed 0 bases from V and 0 bases from J, with 7 bases in between. The germline gives CDR1 SGDLS, CDR2 YYNGEE. The CDR3 sequence: CASSVGQLSGNTIYF. CDR3 bases: TGTGCCAGCAGCGTAGGACAGCTCTCTGGAAACACCATATATTTT.

The chain combines TRBV7-3 with TRBJ1-2, with no clear D. V shed 1 base and J shed 2 bases, with 8 bases lying between them. This CDR3 is 14 amino acids long. Germline values: CDR1 SGHTA, CDR2 FQGTGA. CDR3 coding DNA: TGTGCCAGCAGCTTAAGTCCGGGAAACTATGGCTACACCTTC. Protein product: CASSLSPGNYGYTF. The full variable domain, in which reference TRBV7-3 and TRBJ1-2 provide the parts outside the CDR3, is GAGVSQTPSNKVTEKGKYVELRCDPISGHTALYWYRQSLGQGPEFLIYFQGTGAADDSGLPNDRFFAVRPEGSVSTLKIQRTERGDSAVYLCASSLSPGNYGYTFGSGTRLTVV.

A note on this clone: The same CDR3 arises from other DNA sequences in this sample as well. The chain employs TRBV12-3 or TRBV12-4 and TRBJ1-1, with a tentative D call TRBD1 (5 bases). This CDR3 has 13 residues. V lost 4 bases and J 5 bases, leaving 11 bases between the germline ends. CDR3 nucleotide sequence: TGTGCCAGCAGTTCGACGGGGGGTACTGAAGCTTTCTTT. Amino acids: CASSSTGGTEAFF.